The T cell receptor beta chain described here comes from a study of early T cells in non-severe SARS-CoV-2 infection. This clonotype showed up many times. The V end lost 0 bases, the J end lost 2 bases, and 11 bases lay between the germline ends. The CDR3 extends over 15 amino acids. The germline V gene has CDR1 KGHSH and CDR2 LQKENI. A single record per CDR3 protein comes from TCRdb applying MiXCR to the 5' RACE reads. The sample carries some 77,000 distinct CDR3 sequences, roughly 13% recorded once. This chain joins TRBV18 and TRBJ2-7; D perhaps matches TRBD1 (5 bases). Sequencing input: whole blood. This receptor was identified in an adult who was a healthcare worker with PCR-confirmed SARS-CoV-2 infection or an uninfected control (not recorded which). In DNA, the CDR3 is TGTGCCAGCTCACCACCGGGCAGGGTGGCCTACGAGCAGTACTTC. It specifies CASSPPGRVAYEQYF.